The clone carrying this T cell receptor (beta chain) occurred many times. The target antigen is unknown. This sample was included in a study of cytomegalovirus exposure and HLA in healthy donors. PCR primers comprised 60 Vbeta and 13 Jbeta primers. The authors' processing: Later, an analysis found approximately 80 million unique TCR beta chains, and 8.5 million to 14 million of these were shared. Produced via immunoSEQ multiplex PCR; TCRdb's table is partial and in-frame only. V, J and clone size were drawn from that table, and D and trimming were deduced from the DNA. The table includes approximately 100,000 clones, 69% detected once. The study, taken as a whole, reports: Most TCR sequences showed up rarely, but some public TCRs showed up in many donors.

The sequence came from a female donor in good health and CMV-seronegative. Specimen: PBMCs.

DNA for the CDR3: TGTGCCAGCAGCTCGGGGAGAGGGACAGGAAATGAAAAACTGTTTTTT. Translating it yields CASSSGRGTGNEKLFF. The chain recombines TRBV7-2 with TRBJ1-4; TRBD1 matches 8 bases. Germline CDR1 SGHTA, CDR2 FQGNSA. This CDR3 region has 16 residues. J gave up 5 bases and V 4 bases, and 9 bases lay outside the gene matches.